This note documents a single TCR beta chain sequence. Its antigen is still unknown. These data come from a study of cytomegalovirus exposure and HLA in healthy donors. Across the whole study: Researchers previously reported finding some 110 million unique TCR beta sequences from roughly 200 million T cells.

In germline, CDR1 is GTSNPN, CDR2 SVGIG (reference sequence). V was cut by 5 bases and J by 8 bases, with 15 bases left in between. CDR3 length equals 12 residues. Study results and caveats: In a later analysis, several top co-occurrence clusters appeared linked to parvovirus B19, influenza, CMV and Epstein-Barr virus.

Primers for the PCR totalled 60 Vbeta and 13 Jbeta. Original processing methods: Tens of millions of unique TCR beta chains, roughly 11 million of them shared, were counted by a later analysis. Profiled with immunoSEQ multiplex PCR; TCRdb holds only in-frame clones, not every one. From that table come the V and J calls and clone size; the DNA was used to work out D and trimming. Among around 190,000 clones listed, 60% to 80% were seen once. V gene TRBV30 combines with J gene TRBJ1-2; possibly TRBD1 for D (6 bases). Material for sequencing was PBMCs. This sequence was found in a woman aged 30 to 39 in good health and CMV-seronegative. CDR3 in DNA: TGTGCCTGGGATACCGGGACAAAGGGCTACACCTTC. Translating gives CAWDTGTKGYTF.